These T cell receptor beta chains were read from a single sample in a study of cytomegalovirus exposure and HLA in healthy donors. The assay was immunoSEQ multiplex PCR, and TCRdb's table has in-frame clones only and misses some. This table holds over 150,000 clones, 80% to 90% found once. The sample taken for sequencing was PBMCs. The receptors stem from a man aged 45 to 65 in good health and CMV-seropositive. Both conserved end residues are part of each CDR3. D genes are given only for firm matches. Clone size appears in some rows only: once, few, many, or a class for an expanded clone.

j_call | clone_size | d_call | cdr3_length | v_call | cdr3_aa | cdr3_nt
TRBJ2-2 | few | NA | 13 | TRBV4-3 | CASSQGLPGELFF | TGCGCCAGCAGCCAAGGGCTGCCCGGGGAGCTGTTTTTT
TRBJ2-7 | NA | TRBD1 | 12 | TRBV30 | CAWSGQGDEQYF | TGTGCCTGGAGTGGACAGGGTGACGAGCAGTACTTC
TRBJ2-7 | NA | TRBD1 | 16 | TRBV7-2 | CASSADRGRWRYEQYF | TGTGCCAGCAGCGCGGACAGGGGGCGATGGAGGTACGAGCAGTACTTC
TRBJ1-1 | NA | TRBD1 | 15 | TRBV9 | CASSFLRQGVTEAFF | TGTGCCAGCAGCTTTTTGAGGCAGGGGGTGACTGAAGCTTTCTTT
TRBJ1-2 | NA | TRBD1 | 13 | TRBV28 | CASRPGQGRGYTF | TGTGCCAGCAGGCCGGGACAGGGACGTGGCTACACCTTC
TRBJ2-7 | NA | TRBD1 | 15 | TRBV13 | CASSLGRGTGAPQYF | TGTGCCAGCAGCTTAGGCCGTGGGACAGGGGCACCCCAGTACTTC
TRBJ2-4 | NA | NA | 14 | TRBV5-6 | CASSSVRAKNIQYF | TGTGCCAGCAGCTCGGTAAGAGCCAAAAACATTCAGTACTTC
TRBJ1-5 | NA | NA | 15 | TRBV4-3 | CASSQERGFGQPQHF | TGCGCCAGCAGCCAAGAACGAGGGTTCGGTCAGCCCCAGCATTTT
TRBJ1-1 | NA | NA | 14 | TRBV13 | CASSLGRVNTEAFF | TGTGCCAGCAGCTTGGGCAGGGTTAACACTGAAGCTTTCTTT
TRBJ2-1 | NA | NA | 15 | TRBV6-6 | CASSTTGSSDNEQFF | TGTGCCAGCAGTACGACAGGATCGTCCGACAATGAGCAGTTCTTC
TRBJ1-2 | NA | TRBD1 | 15 | TRBV7-2 | CASSPDRGATYGYTF | TGTGCCAGCAGCCCGGACAGGGGTGCCACCTATGGCTACACCTTC
TRBJ1-2 | NA | NA | 13 | TRBV4-3 | CASSQEQGYGYTF | TGCGCCAGCAGCCAAGAACAGGGCTATGGCTACACCTTC
TRBJ1-3 | NA | TRBD1 | 16 | TRBV4-1 | CASSLEGTGAGNTIYF | TGCGCCAGCAGCCTCGAGGGGACAGGGGCAGGAAACACCATATATTTT
TRBJ1-1 | NA | NA | 12 | TRBV7-6 | CASSHLNTEAFF | TGTGCCAGCAGCCATTTGAACACTGAAGCTTTCTTT
TRBJ1-2 | NA | NA | 15 | TRBV7-9 | CASSSTKGLYYGYTF | TGTGCCAGCAGCTCGACGAAGGGACTATACTATGGCTACACCTTC
TRBJ1-3 | once | NA | 16 | TRBV11-2 | CASSLSDRPAGNTIYF | TGTGCCAGCAGCTTATCAGACAGGCCGGCTGGAAACACCATATATTTT
TRBJ2-7 | NA | TRBD2 | 16 | TRBV5-1 | CASSPITSGGSYEQYF | TGCGCCAGCAGCCCCATAACTAGCGGGGGCTCCTACGAGCAGTACTTC
TRBJ1-2 | once | TRBD1 | 14 | TRBV27 | CASSQRDRGLGYTF | TGTGCCAGCAGTCAACGGGACAGGGGTTTGGGCTACACCTTC
TRBJ2-7 | once | TRBD1 | 16 | TRBV10-3 | CAISESGDRANYEQYF | TGTGCCATCAGTGAGTCTGGGGACAGGGCAAACTACGAGCAGTACTTC
TRBJ1-5 | NA | NA | 15 | TRBV6-6 | CASSLTTGGNQPQHF | TGTGCCAGCAGTTTAACGACGGGGGGAAATCAGCCCCAGCATTTT
TRBJ2-2 | NA | TRBD2 | 17 | TRBV9 | CASSAGTSGGYTGELFF | TGTGCCAGCAGTGCCGGGACTAGCGGTGGTTACACCGGGGAGCTGTTTTTT
TRBJ2-1 | NA | TRBD1 | 15 | TRBV11-2 | CASSRWTGIYNEQFF | TGTGCCAGCAGCCGATGGACAGGGATATACAATGAGCAGTTCTTC
TRBJ1-1 | NA | TRBD1 | 15 | TRBV28 | CASGTASSANTEAFF | TGTGCCAGCGGGACAGCTTCAAGTGCGAACACTGAAGCTTTCTTT
TRBJ1-6 | NA | NA | 15 | TRBV9 | CASSVEPIELSPLHF | TGTGCCAGCAGCGTAGAACCCATCGAGCTTTCACCCCTCCACTTT
TRBJ2-1 | NA | NA | 15 | TRBV6-1 | CASSTAGQAYNEQFF | TGTGCCAGCAGTACAGCGGGTCAAGCCTACAATGAGCAGTTCTTC
TRBJ1-1 | NA | NA | 14 | TRBV19 | CASKVLTENTEAFF | TGTGCCAGTAAAGTCCTTACAGAGAACACTGAAGCTTTCTTT
TRBJ1-3 | NA | NA | 14 | TRBV5-1 | CASSLVGSGNTIYF | TGCGCCAGCAGCTTGGTAGGGAGTGGAAACACCATATATTTT
TRBJ1-2 | NA | NA | 16 | TRBV19 | CASSQLLRGEVYGYTF | TGTGCCAGTAGCCAATTGCTCCGGGGGGAGGTATATGGCTACACCTTC
TRBJ1-5 | NA | NA | 14 | TRBV28 | CASSLRQGSQPQHF | TGTGCCAGCAGTTTACGGCAGGGCAGTCAGCCCCAGCATTTT
TRBJ2-2 | NA | NA | 15 | TRBV2 | CASRPVEGKSGELFF | TGTGCCAGCAGACCAGTCGAGGGAAAGTCCGGGGAGCTGTTTTTT
TRBJ1-6 | few | NA | 17 | TRBV25-1 | CASSEYMEGGYNSPLHF | TGTGCCAGCAGTGAATATATGGAGGGTGGTTATAATTCACCCCTCCACTTT
TRBJ1-3 | NA | NA | 14 | TRBV6-1 | CASREFPSGNTIYF | TGTGCCAGCAGAGAGTTTCCCTCTGGAAACACCATATATTTT
TRBJ2-2 | NA | TRBD2 | 14 | TRBV29-1 | CSVEDLAGAGELFF | TGCAGCGTTGAAGACCTAGCGGGAGCCGGGGAGCTGTTTTTT
TRBJ1-1 | few | TRBD1 | 13 | TRBV4-3 | CASSLHGDSEAFF | TGCGCCAGCAGTCTGCATGGGGACAGTGAAGCTTTCTTT
TRBJ1-2 | NA | TRBD1 | 17 | TRBV6-1 | CASSEALLGRGQGGYTF | TGTGCCAGCAGTGAAGCGCTTCTCGGCAGGGGGCAGGGTGGCTACACCTTC
TRBJ1-4 | NA | NA | 12 | TRBV5-4 | CASSRENEKLFF | TGTGCCAGCAGCCGCGAAAATGAAAAACTGTTTTTT
TRBJ1-2 | NA | NA | 14 | TRBV7-2 | CASSLDWGSYGYTF | TGTGCCAGCAGCTTAGATTGGGGCTCTTATGGCTACACCTTC
TRBJ1-2 | NA | TRBD1 | 14 | TRBV6-6 | CASSPGGGNYGYTF | TGTGCCAGCAGCCCAGGGGGCGGTAACTATGGCTACACCTTC
TRBJ2-1 | NA | TRBD2 | 15 | TRBV18 | CASSVGTKGYNEQFF | TGTGCCAGCTCAGTCGGGACTAAGGGATACAATGAGCAGTTCTTC
TRBJ2-5 | once | TRBD2 | 16 | TRBV28 | CASSLVAGVGQETQYF | TGTGCCAGCAGTTTGGTAGCGGGAGTGGGACAAGAGACCCAGTACTTC
TRBJ2-2 | NA | NA | 12 | TRBV30 | CAWSVQAGELFF | TGTGCCTGGAGTGTACAGGCCGGGGAGCTGTTTTTT
TRBJ2-7 | NA | TRBD2 | 14 | TRBV9 | CASSQTSGSYEQYF | TGTGCCAGCAGCCAGACTAGCGGCTCCTACGAGCAGTACTTC
TRBJ1-2 | few | TRBD1 | 14 | TRBV19 | CASTIRQGPGGYTF | TGTGCCAGTACCATCCGACAGGGGCCGGGCGGCTACACCTTC
TRBJ2-1 | NA | NA | 16 | TRBV19 | CASSTPRTGRYNEQFF | TGTGCCAGTAGTACCCCCCGGACTGGGCGCTACAATGAGCAGTTCTTC
TRBJ1-1 | NA | NA | 14 | TRBV7-3 | CASSPTGIRTEAFF | TGTGCCAGCAGCCCAACGGGGATACGCACTGAAGCTTTCTTT